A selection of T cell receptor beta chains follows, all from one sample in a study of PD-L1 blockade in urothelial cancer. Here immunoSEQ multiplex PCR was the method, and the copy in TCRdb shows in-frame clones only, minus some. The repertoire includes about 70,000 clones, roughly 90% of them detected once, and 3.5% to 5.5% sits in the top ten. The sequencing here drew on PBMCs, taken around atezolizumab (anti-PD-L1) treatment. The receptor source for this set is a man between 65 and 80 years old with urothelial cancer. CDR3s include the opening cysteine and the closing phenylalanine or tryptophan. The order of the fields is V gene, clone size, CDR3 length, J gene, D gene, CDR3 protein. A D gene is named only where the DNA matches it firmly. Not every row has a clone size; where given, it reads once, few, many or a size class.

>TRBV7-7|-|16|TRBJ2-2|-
CASSLGRTVNTGELFF
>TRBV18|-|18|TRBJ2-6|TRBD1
CASSPPGQLTSGANVLTF
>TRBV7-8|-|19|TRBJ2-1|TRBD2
CASSLVFVTGLATYNEQFF
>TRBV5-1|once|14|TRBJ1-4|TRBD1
CASSSGTGWEKLFF
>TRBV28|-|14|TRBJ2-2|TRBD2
CASTPAGNTGELFF
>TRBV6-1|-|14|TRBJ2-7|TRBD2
CASREPLAAYEQYF
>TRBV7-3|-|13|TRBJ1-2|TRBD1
CASRLGWTGPYTF
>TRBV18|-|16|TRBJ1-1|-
CASSPAEGGKGTEAFF
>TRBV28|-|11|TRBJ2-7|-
CASSILYEQYF
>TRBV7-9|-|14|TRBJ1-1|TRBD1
CASSLGQGGAEAFF
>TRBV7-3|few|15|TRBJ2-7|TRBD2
CASSLGLAGTYEQYF
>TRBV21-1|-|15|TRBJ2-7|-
CASSKDPPGGSEQYF
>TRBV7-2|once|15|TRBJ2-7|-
CASSPSAGQTYEQYF
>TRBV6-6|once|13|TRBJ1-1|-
CASSYAINTEAFF
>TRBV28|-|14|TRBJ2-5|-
CASSLAPRYGTQYF
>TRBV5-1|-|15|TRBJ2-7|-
CASSWDLATTYEQYF
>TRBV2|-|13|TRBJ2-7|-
CASSVTRAYEQYF
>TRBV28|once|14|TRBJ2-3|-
CASSFDTITDTQYF
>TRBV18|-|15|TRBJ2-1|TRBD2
CASSPKGGTSNEQFF
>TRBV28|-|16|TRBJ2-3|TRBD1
CASSLVGDRGRDTQYF
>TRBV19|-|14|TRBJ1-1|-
CASRDHSLNTEAFF
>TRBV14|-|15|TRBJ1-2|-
CASSPQRSENYGYTF
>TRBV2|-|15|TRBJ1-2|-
CASMDSRLANYGYTF
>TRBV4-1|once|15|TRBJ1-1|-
CASSQVGSRRTEAFF
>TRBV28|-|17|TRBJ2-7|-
CASSSPQGPLSSYEQYF
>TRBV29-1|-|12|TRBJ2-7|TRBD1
CSVEGTAYEQYF
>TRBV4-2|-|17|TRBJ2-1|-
CASSQGGSGFSYNEQFF
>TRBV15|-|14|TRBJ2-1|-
CATSRDPAYNEQFF
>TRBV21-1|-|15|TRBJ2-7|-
CASSKSQREGYEQYF
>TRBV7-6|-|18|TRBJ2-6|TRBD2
CASSLARLASSGANVLTF
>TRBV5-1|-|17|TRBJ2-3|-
CASRGGGGSTSTDTQYF
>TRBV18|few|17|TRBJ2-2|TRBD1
CASSPNRQGSNTGELFF
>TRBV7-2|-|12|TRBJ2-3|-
CASSPTTDTQYF
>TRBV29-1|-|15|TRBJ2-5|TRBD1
CSVEEGDRGVETQYF
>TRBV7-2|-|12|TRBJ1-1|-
CASSALRVEAFF
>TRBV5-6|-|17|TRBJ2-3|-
CASSLTSLLRVTDTQYF